The following is a T cell receptor (beta chain) sequence with its context. Its antigen is as yet unknown. The record originates from a study of lymphopenia after photon versus proton radiotherapy. Overall study results and limits: After the lymphocyte nadir, photon-treated repertoires showed oligoclonal expansion, especially of CD8+ Temra cells. Relative stability marked proton patients; photon patients lost diversity and naive cells. A bigger post-nadir fall in TCR diversity correlated inversely with survival time in deceased patients.

Assay used: immunoSEQ multiplex PCR; TCRdb lists only in-frame clones, some missing. The table has more than 50,000 clones, around 83% seen once. V shed 6 bases and J 4 bases; nucleotides not matched to a gene: 5. Germline V lookup: CDR1 MNHEY, CDR2 SVGAGI. CDR3 length equals 13 residues. The TCR sequence derives from a man aged 45-60 years with gastric cancer. This sample comprised peripheral blood, obtained from a patient treated with photon-based radiotherapy. This chain joins TRBV6-5 and TRBJ2-7; 8 bases agree with TRBD1. The CDR3 is CASRSGGRYEQYF. CDR3 coding DNA: TGTGCCAGCAGGTCAGGGGGCCGATACGAGCAGTACTTC.